The sample holds a few counts of the clone carrying this T cell receptor (beta chain). This record comes from a study of blood T cell repertoires in COVID-19. Generated by immunoSEQ multiplex PCR, the TCRdb table keeps only in-frame clones and is missing some. Of 250,000 to 350,000 clones in the sample, around nine tenths are singletons; the top ten hold around 11%. With V trimmed by 7 bases and J by 3 bases, 6 bases remained unmatched. CDR3 length equals 15 residues. Germline-derived CDR1 and CDR2 are MNHEY and SVGAGI. The receptor's source is a woman in her 30s with COVID-19, enrolled during active disease. V is TRBV6-5 and J is TRBJ1-6; 7 positions match TRBD1. Input material: peripheral blood. The CDR3 nucleotides read TGTGCCAGCACCCGGGGACAGCTCTATAATTCACCCCTCCACTTT. The encoded protein is CASTRGQLYNSPLHF.